Below, one T cell receptor beta chain is given with its context. Its antigen target is currently unknown. It has no much larger one-base neighbor in the sample; base qualities were not kept. One collaborating source in Seattle enrolled patients while the patients were actively infected and followed the patients over time throughout the course of disease. The collaborating institutions used their own protocols to collect whole blood in K2EDTA tubes. For TCRbeta analysis, collaborator samples were shipped as frozen whole blood, as isolated PBMCs, or as DNA extracted from either sample type. The data originate from a study of blood T cell repertoires in COVID-19 (dated by TCRdb to 2018 to 2020). For the study in its entirety: Collaborator samples came from the United States, Italy and Spain and covered acute and convalescent phases of COVID-19. The material from the prospective study consisted of cDNA or gDNA derived from T cells, B-cell-depleted T cells, or PBMCs. The dataset comprised deeply sampled blood TCRbeta repertoires from subjects exposed to, actively infected with, or recovered from COVID-19. A freely available public database, intended as a resource for researchers studying the immune response to SARS-CoV-2, is where the repertoires were released. Samples were obtained from the ongoing ImmuneRACE study (first 160 participants) and from over 1,000 subjects provided by 6 global collaborators. A de-identified subject ID, COVID-19 status, age in years and sex were almost always included in the sample metadata. Where available, HLA class I and class II types were taken from metadata supplied by the sample provider and were not determined by assay-based typing.

The germline V end is reduced by 6 bases and the J end by 2 bases; junction bases left unmatched: 3. There are 14 amino acids in the CDR3, from cysteine to phenylalanine inclusive. The read is trimmed to its CDR3 DNA, 42 bases read in frame from base 1. Based on the germline V gene, the CDR1 and CDR2 sequences are SNHLY and FYNNEI. TCRbeta CDR3 regions were amplified from genomic DNA using the immunoSEQ Assay, a bias-controlled multiplex PCR. Turning to the authors' computational methods: Nucleated cell counts per sample were estimated from amplification of reference gene primers within the assay. Sequence reads were collapsed and filtered to measure the absolute abundance of every unique TCRbeta CDR3 rearrangement. For each sample, productive Simpson clonality was calculated as the square root of Simpson's diversity index across productive rearrangements. Drawn from immuneACCESS, this table holds only the in-frame rearrangements with V and J called that TCRdb kept. Clones are partly lost; checked studies trace under half to an unresolved V gene and leave the rest unexplained. That table is the source of V, J and clone size, and D and trimming were worked out from the DNA. In this sample the table shows 390,000 or so clones, around 92% of which occur a single time. In total, the top ten clones hold under 4% of the sample.

Broader findings and caveats from the paper: How much clinical and demographic metadata was included differed by source and by participant, and the metadata was provided uncurated.

The specimen sequenced was peripheral blood. The clonotype originates from a young woman with COVID-19, enrolled during active disease. The chain is assembled from TRBV2 and TRBJ1-2, with TRBD1 matching 10 junction bases. CDR3 reads: CASSGQGGNYGYTF. The DNA is TGTGCCAGCAGCGGACAGGGGGGAAACTATGGCTACACCTTC.